These T cell receptor beta chains were read from a single sample in a study of cytomegalovirus exposure and HLA in healthy donors. The protocol was immunoSEQ multiplex PCR, while the TCRdb copy is restricted to in-frame clones and leaves out a portion. The sample consists of about 160,000 clones, approximately 88% of them appearing once. Sequenced material: PBMCs. These receptors came from a young woman in good health and CMV-seronegative. Both conserved end residues are part of each CDR3. The D gene is left open where the match is weak. Size tells how often a clone was seen (once, few, many) or the class of an expanded clone, and some rows leave it out.

D | J | V | size | DNA | CDR3
TRBD1 | TRBJ1-6 | TRBV19 | few | TGTGCCAGTAGTATTGGGACAGCTAATTCACCCCTCCACTTT | CASSIGTANSPLHF
- | TRBJ2-5 | TRBV18 | once | TGTGCCAGCTCACCGACAGGCCAAGAGACCCAGTACTTC | CASSPTGQETQYF
- | TRBJ2-3 | TRBV5-1 | - | TGCGCCAGCAGCTTGGGGCTTAGCACAGATACGCAGTATTTT | CASSLGLSTDTQYF
- | TRBJ1-1 | TRBV6-5 | - | TGTGCCAGCAGTTCCTCACCTTCGGCGGGGACTGAAGCTTTCTTT | CASSSSPSAGTEAFF
TRBD1 | TRBJ2-2 | TRBV19 | - | TGTGCCAGTGGCCCACGCGGGACAGGGAACACCGGGGAGCTGTTTTTT | CASGPRGTGNTGELFF
TRBD1 | TRBJ1-3 | TRBV6-5 | - | TGTGCCACTGAGGAAACCGGGACAGGGAGTAACACCATATATTTT | CATEETGTGSNTIYF
- | TRBJ2-2 | TRBV6-1 | - | TGTGCCAGCAGTGTGGACTGGGGTACGAACACCGGGGAGCTGTTTTTT | CASSVDWGTNTGELFF
- | TRBJ1-1 | TRBV14 | once | TGTGCCAGCAGCATCCGGTTGGCTGAAGCTTTCTTT | CASSIRLAEAFF
TRBD1 | TRBJ1-4 | TRBV5-1 | once | TGCGCCAGCAGCTTGACAGGGCAGGGGGGCAATGAAAAACTGTTTTTT | CASSLTGQGGNEKLFF
- | TRBJ1-1 | TRBV19 | - | TGTGCCAGTAGGATAGCAGGACAGACTGAAGCTTTCTTT | CASRIAGQTEAFF
- | TRBJ1-2 | TRBV4-1 | few | TGCGCCAGCAGCCCTCTGGAGGGAGCCTATGGCTACACCTTC | CASSPLEGAYGYTF
- | TRBJ2-6 | TRBV2 | - | TGTGCCAGCAGCCCCCCAGGACTCTCTGGGGCCAACGTCCTGACTTTC | CASSPPGLSGANVLTF
- | TRBJ1-1 | TRBV2 | - | TGTGCCAGCGGCAGGGGATTCGGGAACACTGAAGCTTTCTTT | CASGRGFGNTEAFF
- | TRBJ1-4 | TRBV28 | - | TGTGCCAGCAGTTTTAAGCGGCGGGGTGAAAAACTGTTTTTT | CASSFKRRGEKLFF
- | TRBJ1-3 | TRBV6-6 | few | TGTGCCAGCAGTTACTTATCAGGAAACTCTGGAAACACCATATATTTT | CASSYLSGNSGNTIYF
- | TRBJ1-4 | TRBV7-9 | - | TGTGCCAGCAGCTTAGTAGCTGAAAAACTGTTTTTT | CASSLVAEKLFF
TRBD1 | TRBJ1-1 | TRBV5-1 | - | TGCGCCAGCAGCCCGAATGCGCCGGGACAGGGAGTGAAGTACACTGAAGCTTTCTTT | CASSPNAPGQGVKYTEAFF
TRBD1 | TRBJ1-2 | TRBV29-1 | - | TGCAGCGTTGAAGAGGGGACAGGGGCCTATGGCTACACCTTC | CSVEEGTGAYGYTF
TRBD1 | TRBJ1-2 | TRBV10-2 | once | TGCGCCAGCTCCACAGGGACAGCTAACTATGGCTACACCTTC | CASSTGTANYGYTF
TRBD2 | TRBJ2-5 | TRBV5-4 | - | TGTGCCAGGCTCGGGACTAGCGGAGAAGAGACCCAGTACTTC | CARLGTSGEETQYF
TRBD2 | TRBJ2-7 | TRBV9 | - | TGTGCCAGCAGCACCTCGACTAGCGTACAGTACTTC | CASSTSTSVQYF
TRBD1 | TRBJ2-7 | TRBV5-1 | - | TGCGCCAGCAGCGAGGCACTCGGACAGGGGATCAAGCAGTACTTC | CASSEALGQGIKQYF
TRBD1 | TRBJ1-5 | TRBV30 | - | TGTGCCTGCCACCGGGACAGGGGAGGTCAGCCCCAGCATTTT | CACHRDRGGQPQHF
TRBD1 | TRBJ1-5 | TRBV6-6 | - | TGTGTCAGCAGTTACTCTAGGGACAGGGAGGATCAGCCCCAGCATTTT | CVSSYSRDREDQPQHF
- | TRBJ2-3 | TRBV15 | - | TGTGCCACCAGCAGTAAACAGGGCTCTTCTAGCACAGATACGCAGTATTTT | CATSSKQGSSSTDTQYF
- | TRBJ1-2 | TRBV5-8 | - | TGTGCCAGCAGCCCCGGAGGGGTTTCCTTAGGTGGCTACACCTTC | CASSPGGVSLGGYTF
TRBD1 | TRBJ1-4 | TRBV6-5 | - | TGTGCCAGCAGGCCTGGGACAGTCTTTAATGAAAAACTGTTTTTC | CASRPGTVFNEKLFF
- | TRBJ1-2 | TRBV6-5 | - | TGTGCCAGCAGTCCCCCGGGGGGCTATGGCTACACCTTC | CASSPPGGYGYTF
- | TRBJ2-3 | TRBV29-1 | - | TGCAGCTCAAGGGACAACACGGCTACGCAGTATTTT | CSSRDNTATQYF
- | TRBJ2-7 | TRBV6-1 | - | TGTGCCAGCAGTTTGGACAGCTACGAGCAGTACTTC | CASSLDSYEQYF
TRBD1 | TRBJ2-5 | TRBV7-9 | - | TGTGCCAGCAGCTTAGCGGGTTCGACAGGGCGAGAGACCCAGTACTTC | CASSLAGSTGRETQYF
- | TRBJ1-2 | TRBV27 | - | TGTGCCAGCAGTTTATTTGGCCCTGCCTCCTCCTATGGCTACACCTTC | CASSLFGPASSYGYTF
- | TRBJ1-1 | TRBV12-5 | - | TGTGCTAGTGGTTTGGTTGGGGGGAAGGAAGCTTTCTTT | CASGLVGGKEAFF
TRBD1 | TRBJ1-5 | TRBV7-8 | - | TGTGCCAGCAGCCCCCGGGACAGGGGCGTCTATGCGCCCCAGCATTTT | CASSPRDRGVYAPQHF
- | TRBJ1-1 | TRBV5-1 | - | TGCGCCAGCAGACCTACAGAGAACACTGAAGCTTTCTTT | CASRPTENTEAFF
TRBD1 | TRBJ2-7 | TRBV5-4 | once | TGTGCCAGCAGCTTGGACAGGGGGCGTTACGAGCAGTACTTC | CASSLDRGRYEQYF
- | TRBJ1-1 | TRBV7-2 | - | TGTGCCAGCAGCTTAGTTGGAGGGTATCAAATGAACACTGAAGCTTTCTTT | CASSLVGGYQMNTEAFF
TRBD1 | TRBJ1-2 | TRBV19 | - | TGTGCCAGTAGTAGGGTGGACAGGGGCCCCTCTAACTATGGCTACACCTTC | CASSRVDRGPSNYGYTF
- | TRBJ2-7 | TRBV5-1 | - | TGCGCCAGCAGCTTGGGACAGCCCCCCTACGAGCAGTACTTC | CASSLGQPPYEQYF
- | TRBJ1-6 | TRBV6-6 | - | TGTGCCAGCAGTTCGACAGGCAATAATTCACCCCTCCACTTT | CASSSTGNNSPLHF
- | TRBJ2-7 | TRBV12-5 | - | TGTGCTAGTGGTCGAGAGGGATTTGGGCTCTACGAGCAGTACTTC | CASGREGFGLYEQYF
TRBD2 | TRBJ2-1 | TRBV5-8 | once | TGTGCCAGCAGCTACCGGGGTAGCGGGGGTTACAATGAGCAGTTCTTC | CASSYRGSGGYNEQFF
- | TRBJ1-1 | TRBV5-1 | - | TGCGCCAGCAGTAAAGACAGAATGAACACTGAAGCTTTCTTT | CASSKDRMNTEAFF
- | TRBJ1-2 | TRBV6-4 | - | TGTGCCAGCAGTCCCGGGACACACTATGGCTACACCTTC | CASSPGTHYGYTF
- | TRBJ1-2 | TRBV25-1 | few | TGTGCCAGCAGTGAAAACCTACAGGGAGCCCATGGCTACACCTTC | CASSENLQGAHGYTF
TRBD1 | TRBJ1-4 | TRBV5-1 | - | TGCGCCAGCAGCGTCAGGACAGGGGGCCTCAATGAAAAACTGTTTTTT | CASSVRTGGLNEKLFF
- | TRBJ1-2 | TRBV6-1 | - | TGTGCCAGCAGCTTGAACAAGGGGCCCAACTATGGCTACACCTTC | CASSLNKGPNYGYTF
TRBD2 | TRBJ2-5 | TRBV6-5 | few | TGTGCCAGCAGTTGGGGCGGCGGGGGGAGAGAGACCCAGTACTTC | CASSWGGGGRETQYF
- | TRBJ2-3 | TRBV6-1 | - | TGTGCCAGCAGTGAGTCTGTAGCGGCTAGCACAGATACGCAGTATTTT | CASSESVAASTDTQYF
TRBD1 | TRBJ2-7 | TRBV5-6 | - | TGTGCCAGCAGCAACTCCGGGACAGGGGTCTACGAGCAGTACTTC | CASSNSGTGVYEQYF
TRBD1 | TRBJ2-1 | TRBV7-3 | - | TGTGCCAGCAGCTACGACAGGGGGTACAATGAGCAGTTCTTC | CASSYDRGYNEQFF
TRBD1 | TRBJ1-1 | TRBV11-2 | - | TGTGCCAGCAGCTTGACAGGGGGCGCGTTCACTGAAGCTTTCTTT | CASSLTGGAFTEAFF
TRBD2 | TRBJ2-1 | TRBV9 | few | TGTGCCAGCAGCGTAGCGTCTAGCGGGGGCTACAATGAGCAGTTCTTC | CASSVASSGGYNEQFF
- | TRBJ2-5 | TRBV6-6 | - | TGTGCCAGCAGTTACCCGGGGTACCAAGAGACCCAGTACTTC | CASSYPGYQETQYF
- | TRBJ1-1 | TRBV2 | - | TGTGCCAGCCGGGGGGGGTCTATGAACACTGAAGCTTTCTTT | CASRGGSMNTEAFF
- | TRBJ1-3 | TRBV19 | few | TGTGCCAGTACCCAAGGAGGGTTAAAGGGAAACACCATATATTTT | CASTQGGLKGNTIYF
- | TRBJ1-2 | TRBV5-6 | - | TGTGCCAGCAGCTTGAGTGGTACTAGGCAGAACCGCAGGGGAGGCTACACCTTC | CASSLSGTRQNRRGGYTF
- | TRBJ1-2 | TRBV7-9 | - | TGTGCCAGCAGCCCCGCGGGACCTAGCTATGGCTACACCTTC | CASSPAGPSYGYTF
- | TRBJ1-3 | TRBV7-2 | once | TGTGCCAGCAGTCGAGGACTGCCCTCTGGAAACACCATATATTTT | CASSRGLPSGNTIYF
- | TRBJ2-7 | TRBV7-8 | - | TGTGCCAGCAGCCCCCTCGACAGATACGAGCAGTACTTC | CASSPLDRYEQYF